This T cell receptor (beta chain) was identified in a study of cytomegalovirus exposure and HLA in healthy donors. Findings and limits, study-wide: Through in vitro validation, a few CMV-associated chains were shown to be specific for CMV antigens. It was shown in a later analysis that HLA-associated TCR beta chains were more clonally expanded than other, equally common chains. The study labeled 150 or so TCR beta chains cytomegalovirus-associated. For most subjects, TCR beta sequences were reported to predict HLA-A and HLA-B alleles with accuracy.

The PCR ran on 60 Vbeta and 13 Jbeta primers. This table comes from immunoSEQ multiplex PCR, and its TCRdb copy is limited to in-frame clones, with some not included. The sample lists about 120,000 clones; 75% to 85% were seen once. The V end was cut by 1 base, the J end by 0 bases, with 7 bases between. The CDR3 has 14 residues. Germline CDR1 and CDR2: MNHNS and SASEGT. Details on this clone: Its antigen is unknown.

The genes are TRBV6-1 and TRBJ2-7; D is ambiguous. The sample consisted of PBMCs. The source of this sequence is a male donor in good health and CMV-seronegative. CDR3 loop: CASSEERYSYEQYF. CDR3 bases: TGTGCCAGCAGTGAAGAACGGTACTCCTACGAGCAGTACTTC.